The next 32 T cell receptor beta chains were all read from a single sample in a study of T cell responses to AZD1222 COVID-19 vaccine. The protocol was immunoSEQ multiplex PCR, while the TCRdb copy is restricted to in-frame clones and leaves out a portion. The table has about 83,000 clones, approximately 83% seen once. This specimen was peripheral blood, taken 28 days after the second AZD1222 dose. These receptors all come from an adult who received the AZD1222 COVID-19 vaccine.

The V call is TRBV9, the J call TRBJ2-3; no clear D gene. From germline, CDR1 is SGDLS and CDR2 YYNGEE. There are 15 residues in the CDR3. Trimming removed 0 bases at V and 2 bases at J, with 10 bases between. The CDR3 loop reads CASSVVGKSTDTQYF. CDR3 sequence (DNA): TGTGCCAGCAGCGTAGTTGGAAAATCCACAGATACGCAGTATTTT.

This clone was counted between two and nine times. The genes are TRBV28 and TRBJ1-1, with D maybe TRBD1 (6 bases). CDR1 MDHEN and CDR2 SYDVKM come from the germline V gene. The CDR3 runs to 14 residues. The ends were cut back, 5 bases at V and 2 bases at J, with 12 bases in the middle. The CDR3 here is CASSQLTGNTEAFF. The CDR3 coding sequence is TGTGCCAGCAGTCAACTGACAGGTAACACTGAAGCTTTCTTT.

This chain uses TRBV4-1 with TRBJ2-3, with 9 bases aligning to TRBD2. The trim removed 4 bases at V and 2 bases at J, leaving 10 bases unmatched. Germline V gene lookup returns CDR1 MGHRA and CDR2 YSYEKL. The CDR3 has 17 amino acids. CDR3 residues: CASSPVVAGVPTDTQYF. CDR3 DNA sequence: TGCGCCAGCAGCCCCGTTGTAGCGGGGGTACCCACAGATACGCAGTATTTT.

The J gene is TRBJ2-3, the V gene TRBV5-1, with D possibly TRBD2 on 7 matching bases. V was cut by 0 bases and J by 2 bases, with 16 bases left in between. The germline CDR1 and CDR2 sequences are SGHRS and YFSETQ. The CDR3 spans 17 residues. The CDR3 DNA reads TGCGCCAGCAGCTTGGCGGGCGGGGGCCCTAACACAGATACGCAGTATTTT. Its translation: CASSLAGGGPNTDTQYF.

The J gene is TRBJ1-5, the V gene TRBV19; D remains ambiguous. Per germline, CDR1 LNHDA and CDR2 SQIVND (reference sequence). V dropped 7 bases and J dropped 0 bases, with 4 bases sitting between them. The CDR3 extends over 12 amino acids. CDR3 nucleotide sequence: TGTGCCAGTATGGGTAGCAATCAGCCCCAGCATTTT. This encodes CASMGSNQPQHF.

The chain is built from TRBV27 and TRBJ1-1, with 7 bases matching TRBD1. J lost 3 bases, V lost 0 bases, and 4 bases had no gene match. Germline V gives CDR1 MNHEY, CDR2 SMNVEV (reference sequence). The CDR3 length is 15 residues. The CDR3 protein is CASSLSSGTDTEAFF. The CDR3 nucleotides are TGTGCCAGCAGTTTATCCTCCGGGACAGACACTGAAGCTTTCTTT.

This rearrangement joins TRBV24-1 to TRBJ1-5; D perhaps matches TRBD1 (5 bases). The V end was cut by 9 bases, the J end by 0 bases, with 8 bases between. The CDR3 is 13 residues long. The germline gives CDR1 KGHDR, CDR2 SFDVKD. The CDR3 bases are TGTGCCACCCAGGGTTATAGCAATCAGCCCCAGCATTTT. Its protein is CATQGYSNQPQHF.

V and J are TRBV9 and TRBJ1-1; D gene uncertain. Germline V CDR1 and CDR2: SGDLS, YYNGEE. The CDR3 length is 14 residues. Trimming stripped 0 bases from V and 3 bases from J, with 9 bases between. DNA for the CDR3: TGTGCCAGCAGCGTAGGTGGATTCGACACTGAAGCTTTCTTT. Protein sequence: CASSVGGFDTEAFF.

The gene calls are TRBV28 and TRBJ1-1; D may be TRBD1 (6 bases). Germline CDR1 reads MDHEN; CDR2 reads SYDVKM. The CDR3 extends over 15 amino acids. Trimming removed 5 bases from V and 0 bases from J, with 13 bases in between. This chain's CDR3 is CASSQEGGLNTEAFF. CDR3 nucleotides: TGTGCCAGCAGTCAAGAGGGGGGGCTGAACACTGAAGCTTTCTTT.

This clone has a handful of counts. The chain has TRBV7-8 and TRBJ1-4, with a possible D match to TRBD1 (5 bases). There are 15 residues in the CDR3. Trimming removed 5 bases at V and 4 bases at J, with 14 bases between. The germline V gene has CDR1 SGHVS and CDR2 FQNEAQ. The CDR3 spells CASSRSGTVNEKLFF. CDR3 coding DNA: TGTGCCAGCAGCCGATCCGGGACGGTTAATGAAAAACTGTTTTTT.

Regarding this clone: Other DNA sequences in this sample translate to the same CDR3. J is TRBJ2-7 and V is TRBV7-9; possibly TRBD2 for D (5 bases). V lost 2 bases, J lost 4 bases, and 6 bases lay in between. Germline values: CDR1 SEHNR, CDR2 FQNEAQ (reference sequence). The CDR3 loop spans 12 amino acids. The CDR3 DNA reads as TGTGCCAGCAGCTTATCGGGGTACGAGCAGTACTTC. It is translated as CASSLSGYEQYF.

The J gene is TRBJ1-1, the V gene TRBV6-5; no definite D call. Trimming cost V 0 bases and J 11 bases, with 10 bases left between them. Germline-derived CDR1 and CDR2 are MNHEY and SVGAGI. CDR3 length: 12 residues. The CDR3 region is CASSYSTGLAFF. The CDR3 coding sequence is TGTGCCAGCAGTTACTCTACGGGTTTGGCTTTCTTT.

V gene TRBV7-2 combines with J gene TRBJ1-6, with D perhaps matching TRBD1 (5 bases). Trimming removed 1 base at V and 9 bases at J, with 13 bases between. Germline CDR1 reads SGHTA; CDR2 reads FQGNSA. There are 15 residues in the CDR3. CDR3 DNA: TGTGCCAGCAGCTTAGGCGTTGGCGGGGGTTCACCCCTCCACTTT. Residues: CASSLGVGGGSPLHF.

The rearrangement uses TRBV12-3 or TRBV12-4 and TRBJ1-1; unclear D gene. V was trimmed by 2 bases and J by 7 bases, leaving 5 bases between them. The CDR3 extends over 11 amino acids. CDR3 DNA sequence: TGTGCCAGCAGTTTATTTATTGAAGCTTTCTTT. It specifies CASSLFIEAFF.

This chain's CDR3 is CASSLEGDQYF. In DNA, the CDR3 is TGTGCCAGCAGCCTCGAGGGGGATCAGTACTTC. The chain employs TRBV16 and TRBJ2-7, with D possibly being TRBD1 (6 bases). There are 11 residues in the CDR3. V was shortened by 4 bases and J by 10 bases, with 11 bases between the two germline ends. Germline CDR1 KGHSY, CDR2 FQNENV.

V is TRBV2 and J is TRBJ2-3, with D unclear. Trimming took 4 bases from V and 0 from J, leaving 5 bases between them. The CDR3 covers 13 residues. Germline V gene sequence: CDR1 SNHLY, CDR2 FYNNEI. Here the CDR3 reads CASSVASTDTQYF. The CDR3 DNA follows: TGTGCCAGCAGTGTGGCGAGCACAGATACGCAGTATTTT.

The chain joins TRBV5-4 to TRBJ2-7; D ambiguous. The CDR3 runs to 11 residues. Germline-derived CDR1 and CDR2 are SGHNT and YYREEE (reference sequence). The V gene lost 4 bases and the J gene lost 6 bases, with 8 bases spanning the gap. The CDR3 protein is CASSTHSEQYF. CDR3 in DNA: TGTGCCAGCAGCACCCACTCCGAGCAGTACTTC. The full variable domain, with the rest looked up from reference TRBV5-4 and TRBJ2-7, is ETGVTQSPTHLIKTRGQQVTLRCSSQSGHNTVSWYQQALGQGPQFIFQYYREEENGRGNFPPRFSGLQFPNYSSELNVNALELDDSALYLCASSTHSEQYFGPGTRLTVT.

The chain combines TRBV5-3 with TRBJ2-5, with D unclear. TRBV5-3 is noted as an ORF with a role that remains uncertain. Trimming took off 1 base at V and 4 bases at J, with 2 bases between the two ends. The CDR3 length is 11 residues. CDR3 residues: CARSLRETQYF. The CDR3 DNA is TGTGCCAGAAGCTTGAGAGAGACCCAGTACTTC.

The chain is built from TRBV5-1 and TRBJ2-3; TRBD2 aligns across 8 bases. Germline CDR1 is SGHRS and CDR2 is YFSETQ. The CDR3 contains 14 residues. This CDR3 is CGWRRGAPEDTQYF. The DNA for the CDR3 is TGCGGCTGGCGGCGGGGGGCGCCCGAAGATACGCAGTATTTT.

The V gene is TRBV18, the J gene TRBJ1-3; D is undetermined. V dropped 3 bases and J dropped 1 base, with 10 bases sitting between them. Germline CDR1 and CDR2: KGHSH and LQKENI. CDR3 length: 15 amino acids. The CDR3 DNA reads TGTGCCAGCTCACCCGAGATCGAATCTGGAAACACCATATATTTT. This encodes CASSPEIESGNTIYF.

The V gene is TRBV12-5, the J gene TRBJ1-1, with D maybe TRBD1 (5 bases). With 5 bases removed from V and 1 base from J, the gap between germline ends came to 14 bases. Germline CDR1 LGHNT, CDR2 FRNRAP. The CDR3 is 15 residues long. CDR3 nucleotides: TGTGCTAGTGGTCCTCCGGGACCATCGAACACTGAAGCTTTCTTT. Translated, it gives CASGPPGPSNTEAFF.

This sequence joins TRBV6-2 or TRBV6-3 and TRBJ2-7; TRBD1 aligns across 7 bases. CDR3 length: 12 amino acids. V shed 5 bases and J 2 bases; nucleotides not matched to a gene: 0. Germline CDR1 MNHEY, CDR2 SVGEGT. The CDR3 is CASSDRAYEQYF. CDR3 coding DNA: TGTGCCAGCAGTGACAGGGCCTACGAGCAGTACTTC.

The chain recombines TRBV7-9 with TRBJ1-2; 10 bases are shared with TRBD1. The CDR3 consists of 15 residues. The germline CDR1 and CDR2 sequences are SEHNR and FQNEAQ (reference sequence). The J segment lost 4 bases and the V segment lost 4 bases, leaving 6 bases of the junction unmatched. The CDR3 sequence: CASSSLTGGIYGYTF. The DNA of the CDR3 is TGTGCCAGCAGCTCATTGACAGGGGGCATCTATGGCTACACCTTC.

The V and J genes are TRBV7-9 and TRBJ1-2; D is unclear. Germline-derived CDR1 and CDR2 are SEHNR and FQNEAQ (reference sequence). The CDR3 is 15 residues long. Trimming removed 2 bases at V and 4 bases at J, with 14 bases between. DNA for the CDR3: TGTGCCAGCAGCTTAAGCACAGCCGTGAGCTATGGCTACACCTTC. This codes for CASSLSTAVSYGYTF.

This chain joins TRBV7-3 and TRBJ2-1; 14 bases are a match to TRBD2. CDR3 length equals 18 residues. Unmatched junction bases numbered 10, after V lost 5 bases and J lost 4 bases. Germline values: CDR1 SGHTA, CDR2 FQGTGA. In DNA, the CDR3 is TGTGCCAGCAGCCCCCCGACTAGCGGGAGGGCGGGTTACAATGAGCAGTTCTTC. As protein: CASSPPTSGRAGYNEQFF.

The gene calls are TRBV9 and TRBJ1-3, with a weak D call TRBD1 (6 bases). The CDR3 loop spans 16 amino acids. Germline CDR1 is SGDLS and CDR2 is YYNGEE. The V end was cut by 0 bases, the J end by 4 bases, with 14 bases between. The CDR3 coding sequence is TGTGCCAGCAGCGTAGGCCCGGGGGCGGGCGGAAACACCATATATTTT. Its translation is CASSVGPGAGGNTIYF.

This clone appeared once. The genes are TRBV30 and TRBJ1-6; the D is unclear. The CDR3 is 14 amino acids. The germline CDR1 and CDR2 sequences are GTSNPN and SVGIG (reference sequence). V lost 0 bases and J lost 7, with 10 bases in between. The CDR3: CAWSVGGKNSPLHF. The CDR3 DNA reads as TGTGCCTGGAGTGTAGGCGGGAAAAATTCACCCCTCCACTTT. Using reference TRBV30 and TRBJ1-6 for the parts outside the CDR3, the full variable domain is SQTIHQWPATLVQPVGSPLSLECTVEGTSNPNLYWYRQAAGRGLQLLFYSVGIGQISSEVPQNLSASRPQDRQFILSSKKLLLSDSGFYLCAWSVGGKNSPLHFGNGTRLTVT.

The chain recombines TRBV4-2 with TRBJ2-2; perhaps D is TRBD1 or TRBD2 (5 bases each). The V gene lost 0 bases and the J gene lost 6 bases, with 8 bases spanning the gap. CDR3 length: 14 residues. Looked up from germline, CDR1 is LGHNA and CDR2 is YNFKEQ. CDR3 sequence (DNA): TGTGCCAGCAGCCAAGATAGGGGACCCGGGGAGCTGTTTTTT. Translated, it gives CASSQDRGPGELFF.

Here the CDR3 reads CATSRSDGPERGELFF. The CDR3, as DNA: TGTGCCACCAGCAGATCGGACGGACCAGAGAGAGGGGAGCTGTTTTTT. This rearrangement joins TRBV15 to TRBJ2-2; no definite D call. Per the germline V gene, CDR1 is LNHNV and CDR2 is YYDKDF (reference sequence). V dropped 2 bases and J dropped 8 bases, with 18 bases sitting between them. The CDR3 has 16 residues.

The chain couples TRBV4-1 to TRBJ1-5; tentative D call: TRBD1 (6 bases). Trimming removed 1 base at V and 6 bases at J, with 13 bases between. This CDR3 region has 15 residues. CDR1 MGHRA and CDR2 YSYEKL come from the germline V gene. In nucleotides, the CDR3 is TGCGCCAGCAGCCAAGGAAGGGGGTCGGGTCAGCCCCAGCATTTT. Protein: CASSQGRGSGQPQHF.

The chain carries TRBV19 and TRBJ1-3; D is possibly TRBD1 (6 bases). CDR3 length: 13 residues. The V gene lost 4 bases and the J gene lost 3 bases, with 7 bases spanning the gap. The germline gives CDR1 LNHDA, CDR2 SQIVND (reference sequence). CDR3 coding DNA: TGTGCCAGTAGTACAGGGGTTGGAAACACCATATATTTT. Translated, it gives CASSTGVGNTIYF.

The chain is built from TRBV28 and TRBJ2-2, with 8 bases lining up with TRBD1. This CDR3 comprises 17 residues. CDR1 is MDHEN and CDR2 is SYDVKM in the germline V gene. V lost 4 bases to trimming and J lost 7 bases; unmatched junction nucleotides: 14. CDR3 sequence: CASSSSFRGRFGGELFF. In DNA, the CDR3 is TGTGCCAGCAGTTCGTCGTTCAGGGGGCGTTTTGGCGGGGAGCTGTTTTTT.